The present TCR beta chain was sequenced within a study of blood T cell repertoires in COVID-19. Study details: Samples of COVID-19 (acute and convalescent) were obtained from the United States, Italy and Spain. In each case, the material was cDNA or gDNA derived from T cells, B-cell-depleted T cells, or PBMCs.

Recruited during active infection, patients (from Seattle) were subsequently followed longitudinally. Original handling: Amplification of reference gene primers was used by the study to estimate nucleated cell counts. The assay was immunoSEQ multiplex PCR, and TCRdb's table has in-frame clones only and misses some. V, J and clone size reflect that table, while D and trimming were determined from the DNA. The sample carries 360,000 or so clones, more than 70% recorded once. V lost 7 bases and J lost 5; bases outside the gene matches: 8. The CDR3 contains 15 residues. Germline lookup yields CDR1 LNHDA and CDR2 SQIVND (reference sequence).

The origin of this receptor is an older woman with COVID-19, enrolled during active disease. What was sequenced was peripheral blood. The V and J genes are TRBV19 and TRBJ1-4, with 9 bases identical to TRBD1. CDR3 sequence reads: CASKTLGTGNEKLFF. CDR3 nucleotides: TGTGCCAGTAAAACCCTGGGGACAGGGAATGAAAAACTGTTTTTT.